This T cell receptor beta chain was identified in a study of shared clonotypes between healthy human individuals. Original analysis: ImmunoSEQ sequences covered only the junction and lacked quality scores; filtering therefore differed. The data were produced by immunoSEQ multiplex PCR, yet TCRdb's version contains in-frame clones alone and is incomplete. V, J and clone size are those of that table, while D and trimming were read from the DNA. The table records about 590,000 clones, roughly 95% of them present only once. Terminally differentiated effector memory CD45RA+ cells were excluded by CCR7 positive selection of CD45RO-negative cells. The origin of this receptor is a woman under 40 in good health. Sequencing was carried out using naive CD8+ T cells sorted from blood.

CDR3 DNA: TGCGCCAGCAGTGAGTGGCGGGAGGGGTACGAGCAGTACTTC. The encoded protein is CASSEWREGYEQYF. The chain is built from TRBV10-1 and TRBJ2-7; 9 positions match TRBD2. The CDR3 is 14 amino acids. Germline V gene lookup returns CDR1 WNHNN and CDR2 SYGVQD (reference sequence). V gave up 1 base and J gave up 4 bases; unmatched junction bases: 2.